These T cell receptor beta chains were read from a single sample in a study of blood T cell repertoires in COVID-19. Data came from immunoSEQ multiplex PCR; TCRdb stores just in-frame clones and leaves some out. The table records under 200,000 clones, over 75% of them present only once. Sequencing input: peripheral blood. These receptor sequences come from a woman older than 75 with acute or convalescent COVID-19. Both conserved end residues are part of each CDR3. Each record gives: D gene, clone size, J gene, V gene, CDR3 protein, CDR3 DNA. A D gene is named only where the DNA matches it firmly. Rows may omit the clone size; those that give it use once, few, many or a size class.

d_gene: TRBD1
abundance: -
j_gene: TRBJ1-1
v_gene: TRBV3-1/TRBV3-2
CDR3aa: CASSPDRVSNAFF
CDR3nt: TGTGCCAGCAGCCCCGACAGGGTGAGTAACGCTTTCTTT

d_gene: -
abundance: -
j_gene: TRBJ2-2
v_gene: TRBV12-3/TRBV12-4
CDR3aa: CASTGTYRGELFF
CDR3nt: TGTGCCAGCACTGGGACTTACCGCGGAGAGCTGTTTTTT

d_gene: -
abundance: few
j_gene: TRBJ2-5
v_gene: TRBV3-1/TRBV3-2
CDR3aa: CASSQDAPAGLQETQYF
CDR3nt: TGTGCCAGCAGCCAAGACGCCCCCGCAGGGCTCCAAGAGACCCAGTACTTC

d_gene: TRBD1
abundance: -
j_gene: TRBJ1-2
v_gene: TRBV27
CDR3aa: CASSLSPLTGVGYTF
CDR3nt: TGTGCCAGCAGTTTATCCCCCTTGACAGGGGTAGGCTACACCTTC

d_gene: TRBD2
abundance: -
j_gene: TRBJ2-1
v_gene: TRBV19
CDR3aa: CASSITGTSGSRNEQFF
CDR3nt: TGTGCCAGTAGTATAACAGGCACTAGCGGGAGTCGCAATGAGCAGTTCTTC

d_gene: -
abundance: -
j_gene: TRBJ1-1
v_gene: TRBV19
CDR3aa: CASSIAGTRHTEAFF
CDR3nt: TGTGCCAGTAGTATAGCCGGGACACGGCACACTGAAGCTTTCTTT

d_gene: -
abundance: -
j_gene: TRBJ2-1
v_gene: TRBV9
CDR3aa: CASSAADYPLNEQFF
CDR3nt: TGTGCCAGCAGCGCCGCGGACTATCCTTTGAATGAGCAGTTCTTC

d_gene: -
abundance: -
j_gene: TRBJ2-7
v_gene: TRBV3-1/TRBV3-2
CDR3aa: CASSQVRQSYEQYF
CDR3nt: TGTGCCAGCAGCCAAGTTCGCCAGTCCTACGAGCAGTACTTC

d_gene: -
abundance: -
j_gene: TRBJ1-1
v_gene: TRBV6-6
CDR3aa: CASSYGQREAFF
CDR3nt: TGTGCCAGCAGTTACGGGCAGAGAGAAGCTTTCTTT

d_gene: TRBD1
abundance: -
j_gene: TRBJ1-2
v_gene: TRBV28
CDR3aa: CASSLWSQGANYGYTF
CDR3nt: TGTGCCAGCAGTTTATGGTCACAGGGGGCTAACTATGGCTACACCTTC